This T cell receptor (beta chain) emerged from a study of blood T cells in healthy people across ages. Study summary: With template switching, about one barcoded beta molecule was captured per two T cells.

Every participating donor contributed 8 to 10 milliliters of peripheral blood through a draw. This clonotype was seen many times. Its antigen is not identified. This CDR3 contains 14 residues. The germline CDR1 and CDR2 sequences are SGHTA and FQGNSA. The V and J ends lost 7 bases and 5 bases, in that order; junction bases with no gene match: 11. Through a sample-barcoded 5' primer and a J-beta primer mix, a second PCR was run for 7 to 11 cycles. One entry per CDR3 protein, called by TCRdb with MiXCR from the 5' RACE reads. The repertoire holds 600,000 or so distinct CDR3 sequences, about 30% seen once, with around a sixth in the top ten. General study points: Naive T cell percentage strongly correlated with TCR beta diversity. A roughly linear age-dependent decrease characterized TCR beta diversity per million T cells.

The V gene is TRBV7-2, the J gene TRBJ2-7; 7 bases are a match to TRBD2. The receptor was derived from a woman of 80 years or more in good health. Sample: blood. The CDR3 sequence is CASNPGLPSHEQYF. The CDR3, as DNA: TGTGCCAGCAACCCGGGACTACCTTCTCACGAGCAGTACTTC.